This T cell receptor beta chain was sequenced during a study of cytomegalovirus exposure and HLA in healthy donors (TCRdb year 2017). Regarding the research as a whole: According to an earlier analysis of a few hundred of the donors, roughly 180 million T cells yielded over 100 million unique TCR beta sequences and more than 250 Gb of sequence data. The study aimed to test whether cataloging public T cell receptors could reveal signatures of past pathogen exposure. Alongside the repertoire data, information on donor age, sex, ethnicity and CMV serostatus was compiled. The number of typed donors differed by locus: about 620-640 for A, B, C, DRB1 and DQB1; 500 to 550 for DQA1; 606 for DPA1; and 400 to 480 for DPB1. An earlier analysis of approximately 640 of the donors applied high-throughput TCR beta sequencing to assess whether each TCR beta V gene segment acted as functional or pseudogenic. Around 300 gigabases of sequencing data and 70 million to 85 million unique TCR sequences were included in an early release covering about 700 HLA-typed donors. A handful of DR-DQ haplotypes were handled as single units for association and clustering because linkage in the cohort was strong. The genetic ancestry cluster associated with self-reported Caucasian donors included 81% of the 398 genotyped donors. HLA typing covered class I and class II loci at four-digit resolution. A later analysis re-examined previously published TCR beta repertoires from about 700 donors and added high-resolution HLA genotyping to investigate patterns of TCR occurrence. Rather than using new phenotypic data, the later analysis identified candidate immune exposures from TCR beta sequences and from how often those sequences occurred across donors. In addition to the first cohort of 666 subjects, a separate validation cohort of 100 to 150 different subjects was used. Genome-wide SNP genotypes for about three fifths of the 666 donors were used in a later genetic analysis, which treated that subset as a discovery cohort. All discovery cohort repertoires had been generated using a single sequencing platform. On average, roughly 240,000 unique TCR beta nucleotide sequences were sequenced per donor among some 430 genotyped donors of the cohort, with 15% to 20% of those sequences being non-productive. The study combined high-throughput TCR immunosequencing, statistical association of individual TCRs with disease status, and machine learning to predict cytomegalovirus infection status. The study used immunosequencing to profile the T cell repertoires of several hundred subjects and linked those repertoires to cytomegalovirus serostatus. The paper's findings and limits, for the study overall: A further reported finding was that TCR beta sequences accurately predicted the HLA-A and HLA-B alleles for most subjects in the first cohort. Linkage disequilibrium might explain the correlated functional status among segregating V segments, but an unknown experimental factor could not be ruled out. According to the authors, the approach could potentially be generalized to other disease states and immunological phenotypes. Roughly uniform sequencing depth across donors was assumed in presence/absence analyses, although this assumption may not hold. A later analysis found that TCR association rates varied across HLA loci, with DRB1 alleles showing the most associated TCRs and HLA-C alleles the fewest. While some public TCRs were present in many individuals, most TCR sequences turned up only very rarely across donors. When HLA alleles, especially DR and DQ, strongly co-occurred, TCR associations were difficult to assign to individual alleles. In a later analysis, HLA-associated TCR beta chains were found to be more clonally expanded and to have lower generation probabilities than equally common non-associated chains. A later genetic analysis reported fewer N-insertions in productive TCRs among donors in an Asian-associated ancestry cluster than the approximately 700-donor mean. A total of about 150 TCR beta chains were listed by the study as associated with cytomegalovirus. The 87-base-pair reads could not distinguish some IMGT-functional V segments, including TRBV6-2 and TRBV6-3, so those segments were excluded. Because HLA typing was unavailable for some donors at each locus, only the typed subset was used in association tests. A cluster of highly shared sequence variants was judged likely to be a technical artifact of the sequencing pipeline. A later analysis reported that several top co-occurrence clusters appeared linked to parvovirus B19, influenza, CMV and Epstein-Barr virus. The only immune exposure information available for the cohort was CMV serostatus. A later genetic analysis associated a missense DCLRE1C variant with V-gene and J-gene trimming of TCR beta chains, and an independent cohort replicated the association. In a later analysis, most CMV-associated TCR beta chains were found to appear HLA-restricted, with HLA associations seemingly driven largely by CMV exposure. In this cohort, only TCR beta chains were sequenced, and detectable features were limited by the absence of alpha or paired-chain data. The classifier was reported to diagnose cytomegalovirus status with high specificity and sensitivity in both the original cohort and the validation cohort. In an earlier analysis of 587 of the donors, most TCR beta V segments appeared in productive rearrangements about 87% or about 30% of the time, broadly matching IMGT annotations. In a later analysis, over 15,000 TCR beta sequences were associated with specific HLA alleles at a false discovery rate of 0.05. The earlier analysis of about 600 of the donors excluded over 15 rarely observed V segments, including chromosome 9 orphons, because counts were too low. Three of the identified cytomegalovirus-associated TCR beta chains were confirmed in vitro to be specific for cytomegalovirus antigens.

In total, approximately 690 healthy bone marrow donors made up the cohort. All cohort members were sampled while nominally healthy, although unrecorded immune exposures were likely present. The donor tested CMV seropositive and was one of the 289 seropositive cohort members. A peripheral blood sample was provided by each donor, and peripheral blood mononuclear cells were used for TCR beta sequencing. Genomic DNA was extracted from the blood cell samples with the Qiagen DNeasy Blood Extraction Kit. Regarding this clone: The clone's antigen remains unknown. Per-nucleotide qualities are absent, and no much larger clonotype sits a single base away. The sample contains more than one DNA sequence encoding this CDR3.

Library method: the immunoSEQ multiplex PCR assay. The multiplex PCR relied on a mix of 60 forward primers for TCR Vbeta segments and 13 reverse primers for TCR Jbeta segments. Amplification of the CDR3 region of rearranged TCR beta genes was performed with a multiplex PCR assay on genomic DNA. The amplified TCR beta libraries were sequenced on the Illumina HiSeq System as 87-base-pair reads. Per the original workflow: Across the 700 or so repertoires, a later analysis counted 80 million or so unique TCR beta chains, roughly 11 million of which were shared by at least two donors. Raw reads were error-corrected and collapsed into unique sequences with a nearest-neighbor algorithm that merged closely related sequences to remove PCR and sequencing errors. Alignment of CDR3 sequences to IMGT reference sequences was used to assign V, D and J gene segments. Each retained sequence needed at least a six-nucleotide match to both a V gene segment and a J gene segment. Rearrangements were classified as productive when the CDR3 lacked stop codons and remained in frame with V and J, and all other rearrangements were classified as non-productive. CDR3 was defined by IMGT convention, running from the second conserved V-encoded cysteine to the conserved J-encoded phenylalanine. The earlier analysis of roughly 590 of the donors excluded sequences that lacked an unambiguous match to a single V gene segment. An earlier analysis of a few hundred of the donors called V segments functional above 56.7% productive rearrangements and segregating when the between-donor standard deviation exceeded 5%. A statistical classification framework was developed to diagnose cytomegalovirus status using the catalog of TCR beta chain sequences. A later analysis assigned V and J genes by comparing TCR nucleotide sequences with IMGT/GENE-DB human TR gene sequences. Using the TCRdist pipeline, a later analysis assigned CDR3 sequences along with most-parsimonious VDJ recombination scenarios. In a later analysis, each TCR beta chain was defined by its CDR3 amino acid sequence together with its V-gene family, and reads without a unique V-gene family were excluded. To address suspected cross-contamination and a sequencing artifact, a later analysis removed approximately 590 highly shared, low-generation-probability nucleotide sequences. A later analysis calculated a clonal expansion index for each public chain from normalized within-repertoire ranks of inferred template counts. In a later analysis, generation probabilities were computed using a VDJ recombination model fitted to out-of-frame rearrangements, and the results were checked against IGoR. In a later analysis, TCR-TCR, TCR-HLA and TCR-CMV co-occurrence was scored with hypergeometric tests, and a repertoire-size bias correction was applied to TCR pairs. In a later analysis, false discovery rates were estimated by permuting HLA or CMV assignments 20 times. In a later analysis, co-occurring TCRs were grouped using DBSCAN, with TCRdist sequence similarity added in when clustering inside HLA-allele-positive subsets. Repertoires with fewer than 30,000 or more than 120,000 public chains, plus five repertoires with anomalous nucleotide sharing, were excluded from co-occurrence clustering. TCRdb mirrors the immuneACCESS table, restricted to in-frame sequences. Some clones are absent from its copies; in checked studies, under half trace to an unresolved V gene, and the reason for the others is unknown. V and J calls and clone size are given by that table; D and trimming were obtained from the DNA. Counted in this sample were about 130,000 clones; 75% to 90% of them appeared once. About 6.7% of the sample is taken by the ten largest.

V is reduced by 2 bases and J by 0 bases, leaving a spacing of 5 bases between them. The germline V gene (reference sequence) specifies SEHNR as CDR1 and FQNEAQ as CDR2. From cysteine to phenylalanine, the CDR3 is 15 amino acids long. The CDR3 DNA has 45 bases and is translated from base 1. Sequenced input: PBMCs. The source is a woman in her twenties or thirties in good health and CMV-seropositive. The V gene is TRBV7-9 and the J gene is TRBJ2-6, with the D gene not confidently named. The CDR3 loop reads CASSLRVSGANVLTF. The bases read TGTGCCAGCAGCTTACGGGTCTCTGGGGCCAACGTCCTGACTTTC.